Listed below are T cell receptor beta chains from one sample, sequenced in a study of CD8+CD57+ T cells in acquired aplastic anemia. One entry per CDR3 protein results from TCRdb running MiXCR on the reads. The sample has about 160,000 distinct CDR3 sequences; around half are singletons. The sample comprised sorted CD4+, CD8+, or CD8+CD57+ T cells (not recorded which) from PBMCs. The receptors were sampled from a human donor with aplastic anemia. CDR3s include the opening cysteine and the closing phenylalanine or tryptophan. Each record gives: D gene, V gene, clone size, J gene, CDR3 DNA, CDR3 protein. The D gene is left open where the match is weak. Rows may omit the clone size; those that give it use once, few, many or a size class.

d_call: TRBD2; v_call: TRBV5-1; clone_size: many; j_call: TRBJ2-7; cdr3_nt: TGCGCCAGCAGCTTAAACCGGGAGGGCCCCGAGCAGTACTTC; cdr3_aa: CASSLNREGPEQYF
d_call: TRBD2; v_call: TRBV10-3; clone_size: once; j_call: TRBJ2-3; cdr3_nt: TGTGCCATCAGTGAGCCGGGAGGGGGGACAGATACGCAGTATTTT; cdr3_aa: CAISEPGGGTDTQYF
d_call: TRBD2; v_call: TRBV11-2; clone_size: NA; j_call: TRBJ2-3; cdr3_nt: TGTGCCAGCAGCTTACTAGCGGGAGGTACCAAAGATACGCAGTATTTT; cdr3_aa: CASSLLAGGTKDTQYF
d_call: TRBD1; v_call: TRBV2; clone_size: few; j_call: TRBJ1-1; cdr3_nt: TGTGCCAGCAGTGGCACTTCGGGACAGACGATGAACACTGAAGCTTTCTTT; cdr3_aa: CASSGTSGQTMNTEAFF
d_call: NA; v_call: TRBV4-1; clone_size: NA; j_call: TRBJ1-6; cdr3_nt: TGCGCCAGCAGCCAAGACAGGGCCTCACCCCTCCACTTT; cdr3_aa: CASSQDRASPLHF
d_call: NA; v_call: TRBV24-1; clone_size: many; j_call: TRBJ2-6; cdr3_nt: TGTGCCACCAGTGATTTCGGAGGCATCGGCAGCTCTGGGGCCAACGTCCTGACTTTC; cdr3_aa: CATSDFGGIGSSGANVLTF
d_call: NA; v_call: TRBV6-5; clone_size: many; j_call: TRBJ2-1; cdr3_nt: TGTGCCAGCAGTTACAAGCTAGTATACGATGAGCAGTTCTTC; cdr3_aa: CASSYKLVYDEQFF
d_call: NA; v_call: TRBV7-9; clone_size: many; j_call: TRBJ2-2; cdr3_nt: TGTGCCAGCAGCTTACCGGGCGGGATCACCGGGGAGCTGTTTTTT; cdr3_aa: CASSLPGGITGELFF
d_call: NA; v_call: TRBV19; clone_size: many; j_call: TRBJ1-5; cdr3_nt: TGTGCCAGTAGTATAGATCTCCCCGGTAATCAGCCCCAGCATTTT; cdr3_aa: CASSIDLPGNQPQHF
d_call: TRBD2; v_call: TRBV5-4; clone_size: NA; j_call: TRBJ2-7; cdr3_nt: TGTGCCAGCAGCTTAAAGAAAGCGGGAGGGCCCATAACTAACGAGCAGTACTTC; cdr3_aa: CASSLKKAGGPITNEQYF
d_call: TRBD1; v_call: TRBV29-1; clone_size: few; j_call: TRBJ2-7; cdr3_nt: TGCAGCGTTGACTTGCAGGGGGCGGGCGAGCAGTACTTC; cdr3_aa: CSVDLQGAGEQYF
d_call: NA; v_call: TRBV7-2; clone_size: many; j_call: TRBJ1-2; cdr3_nt: TGTGCCAGCAGCTTTAGCGCCGATCCGAGGAATGGCTACACCTTC; cdr3_aa: CASSFSADPRNGYTF
d_call: TRBD2; v_call: TRBV28; clone_size: NA; j_call: TRBJ2-1; cdr3_nt: TGTGCCAGCAGGCGGGGGGATTCGGCCTACAATGAGCAGTTCTTC; cdr3_aa: CASRRGDSAYNEQFF
d_call: NA; v_call: TRBV24-1; clone_size: once; j_call: TRBJ1-2; cdr3_nt: TGTGCCACCAGCAAGTCGGGGGCCCATAACTATGGCTACACCTTC; cdr3_aa: CATSKSGAHNYGYTF
d_call: NA; v_call: TRBV2; clone_size: NA; j_call: TRBJ2-1; cdr3_nt: TGTGCCAGCAGAAGACCGAACAATGAGCAGTTCTTC; cdr3_aa: CASRRPNNEQFF
d_call: NA; v_call: TRBV7-2; clone_size: NA; j_call: TRBJ2-3; cdr3_nt: TGTGCCAGCAGCAGGGGAGTTGGCACAGATACGCAGTATTTT; cdr3_aa: CASSRGVGTDTQYF
d_call: NA; v_call: TRBV2; clone_size: many; j_call: TRBJ2-3; cdr3_nt: TGTGCCAGCAGTGATGGCGGGGCGCCGGATACGCAGTATTTT; cdr3_aa: CASSDGGAPDTQYF
d_call: NA; v_call: TRBV19; clone_size: NA; j_call: TRBJ2-1; cdr3_nt: TGTGCCAGTAGTTTCCAGGGGGGTGAGCAGTTCTTC; cdr3_aa: CASSFQGGEQFF
d_call: NA; v_call: TRBV2; clone_size: many; j_call: TRBJ2-5; cdr3_nt: TGTGCCAGCAGTGAACACCAGTACCAAGAGACCCAGTACTTC; cdr3_aa: CASSEHQYQETQYF
d_call: TRBD1; v_call: TRBV29-1; clone_size: NA; j_call: TRBJ2-5; cdr3_nt: TGCAGCGTTGAAGAGGACAGGGGCCGGATGGCCCAGTACTTC; cdr3_aa: CSVEEDRGRMAQYF
d_call: NA; v_call: TRBV2; clone_size: NA; j_call: TRBJ1-1; cdr3_nt: TGTGCCGGCAGTGAAGCAACAGGGTTCTCAGCTGAAGCTTTCTTT; cdr3_aa: CAGSEATGFSAEAFF
d_call: TRBD2; v_call: TRBV7-8; clone_size: NA; j_call: TRBJ2-5; cdr3_nt: TGTGCCAGCAGCTCTCTTAGCGGGATGGGAGAGACCCAGTACTTC; cdr3_aa: CASSSLSGMGETQYF
d_call: TRBD1; v_call: TRBV20-1; clone_size: NA; j_call: TRBJ1-1; cdr3_nt: TGCAGTGCAATCGGACAGGGGGGACCTGAAGCTTTCTTT; cdr3_aa: CSAIGQGGPEAFF
d_call: TRBD1; v_call: TRBV18; clone_size: many; j_call: TRBJ2-7; cdr3_nt: TGTGCCAGCTCAAAGGCCACAGGGGGTGACGAGCAGTACTTC; cdr3_aa: CASSKATGGDEQYF
d_call: TRBD2; v_call: TRBV19; clone_size: NA; j_call: TRBJ2-7; cdr3_nt: TGTGCCAGTAGGGGGACGGGGGGCTACGAGCAGTACTTC; cdr3_aa: CASRGTGGYEQYF
d_call: NA; v_call: TRBV2; clone_size: NA; j_call: TRBJ2-7; cdr3_nt: TGTGCCAGCAGTGTGTCAGGTCTCGAGCAGTACTTC; cdr3_aa: CASSVSGLEQYF
d_call: NA; v_call: TRBV10-3; clone_size: NA; j_call: TRBJ2-7; cdr3_nt: TGTGCCACCGGGACCTCGGTCTACGAGCAGTACTTC; cdr3_aa: CATGTSVYEQYF
d_call: NA; v_call: TRBV28; clone_size: many; j_call: TRBJ2-7; cdr3_nt: TGTGCCAGCAGAGAGAGGGGGGCAGGATCCTACGAGCAGTACTTC; cdr3_aa: CASRERGAGSYEQYF
d_call: NA; v_call: TRBV4-3; clone_size: NA; j_call: TRBJ1-5; cdr3_nt: TGCGCCAGCAGCCAAGATGAACAAAGCAATCAGCCCCAGCATTTT; cdr3_aa: CASSQDEQSNQPQHF
d_call: NA; v_call: TRBV10-3; clone_size: NA; j_call: TRBJ1-6; cdr3_nt: TGTGCCATCAGCGCAGTTGGCGGGAGCTCCTATAATTCACCCCTCCACTTT; cdr3_aa: CAISAVGGSSYNSPLHF
d_call: NA; v_call: TRBV5-1; clone_size: many; j_call: TRBJ1-1; cdr3_nt: TGCGCCAGCAGCTTTGGGACTTCTCCAAACACTGAAGCTTTCTTT; cdr3_aa: CASSFGTSPNTEAFF
d_call: NA; v_call: TRBV11-2; clone_size: few; j_call: TRBJ1-5; cdr3_nt: TGTGCCAGCAGCTTAGGGGGGCCAAATCAGCCCCAGCATTTT; cdr3_aa: CASSLGGPNQPQHF
d_call: TRBD2; v_call: TRBV2; clone_size: NA; j_call: TRBJ2-1; cdr3_nt: TGTGCCAGCAGGCCACTAGCGGGAAGAGACAATGAGCAGTTCTTC; cdr3_aa: CASRPLAGRDNEQFF
d_call: NA; v_call: TRBV9; clone_size: NA; j_call: TRBJ1-2; cdr3_nt: TGTGCCAGCAGCGGCAGGGGAGTATATGGCTACACCTTC; cdr3_aa: CASSGRGVYGYTF
d_call: NA; v_call: TRBV7-2; clone_size: few; j_call: TRBJ1-1; cdr3_nt: TGTGCCAGCAGCTCCCATATTGAACCGAACACTGAAGCTTTCTTT; cdr3_aa: CASSSHIEPNTEAFF
d_call: NA; v_call: TRBV7-7; clone_size: NA; j_call: TRBJ2-3; cdr3_nt: TGTGCTAGCAGCTTATCGACAGGACGCACAGATACGCAGTATTTT; cdr3_aa: CASSLSTGRTDTQYF
d_call: NA; v_call: TRBV7-9; clone_size: many; j_call: TRBJ2-3; cdr3_nt: TGTGCCAGCAGCGTCATGCAGGGAGGCACAGATACGCAGTATTTT; cdr3_aa: CASSVMQGGTDTQYF
d_call: NA; v_call: TRBV10-3; clone_size: few; j_call: TRBJ2-2; cdr3_nt: TGTGCCATCACCGGGCCCGACGGCACCGGGGAGCTGTTTTTT; cdr3_aa: CAITGPDGTGELFF
d_call: NA; v_call: TRBV2; clone_size: NA; j_call: TRBJ1-2; cdr3_nt: TGTGCCAGCAGTCGGAACAGCAGGTTTAACTATGGCTACACCTTC; cdr3_aa: CASSRNSRFNYGYTF
d_call: NA; v_call: TRBV11-2; clone_size: many; j_call: TRBJ2-7; cdr3_nt: TGTGCCAGCAGCTCCCTACAGACAGTTACTCGCTACGAGCAGTACTTC; cdr3_aa: CASSSLQTVTRYEQYF
d_call: NA; v_call: TRBV7-9; clone_size: NA; j_call: TRBJ2-3; cdr3_nt: TGTGCCAGCAAAAAGGGGGAGGATACGCAGTATTTT; cdr3_aa: CASKKGEDTQYF
d_call: TRBD1; v_call: TRBV19; clone_size: NA; j_call: TRBJ2-7; cdr3_nt: TGTGCCAGTAGTGCGGGGACAGGACCTTCGTACGAGCAGTACTTC; cdr3_aa: CASSAGTGPSYEQYF
d_call: NA; v_call: TRBV6-5; clone_size: many; j_call: TRBJ1-1; cdr3_nt: TGTGCCAGCAGTACCCCAGGACGAATCATTGAAGCTTTCTTT; cdr3_aa: CASSTPGRIIEAFF
d_call: NA; v_call: TRBV25-1; clone_size: NA; j_call: TRBJ2-1; cdr3_nt: TGTGCCAGCAGTGCTTCCTCGGGGCAGTTCTTC; cdr3_aa: CASSASSGQFF
d_call: NA; v_call: TRBV20-1; clone_size: NA; j_call: TRBJ1-1; cdr3_nt: TGCAGTGCTAGTGGACAGATAGGTGAAGCTTTCTTT; cdr3_aa: CSASGQIGEAFF
d_call: TRBD1; v_call: TRBV5-1; clone_size: once; j_call: TRBJ2-7; cdr3_nt: TGCGCCAGCAGCTTGGCGGAACAGGGGGCCTACGAGCAGTACTTC; cdr3_aa: CASSLAEQGAYEQYF
d_call: TRBD1; v_call: TRBV4-1; clone_size: NA; j_call: TRBJ2-7; cdr3_nt: TGCGCCAGCAGCCAAGAAAGACAGGGGGCACCGAGAGCCTACGAGCAGTACTTC; cdr3_aa: CASSQERQGAPRAYEQYF
d_call: TRBD2; v_call: TRBV19; clone_size: NA; j_call: TRBJ2-5; cdr3_nt: TGTGCCAGTAGTACCCAAGCGGGGCGGGAGACCCAGTACTTC; cdr3_aa: CASSTQAGRETQYF
d_call: NA; v_call: TRBV20-1; clone_size: NA; j_call: TRBJ2-7; cdr3_nt: TGCAGTGCTAGAATCGGCTCCTACGAGCAGTACTTC; cdr3_aa: CSARIGSYEQYF
d_call: NA; v_call: TRBV19; clone_size: NA; j_call: TRBJ2-7; cdr3_nt: TGTGCCAGTAGTGTCACCGGGGCTCGGTCCTACGAGCAGTACTTC; cdr3_aa: CASSVTGARSYEQYF
d_call: NA; v_call: TRBV6-4; clone_size: few; j_call: TRBJ2-6; cdr3_nt: TGTGCCAGCAGTGAAGGGGGGTCTGCGGCCAACGTCCTGACTTTC; cdr3_aa: CASSEGGSAANVLTF
d_call: NA; v_call: TRBV7-8; clone_size: few; j_call: TRBJ2-1; cdr3_nt: TGTGCCAGCAGATACAATGAGCAGTTCTTC; cdr3_aa: CASRYNEQFF
d_call: NA; v_call: TRBV25-1; clone_size: few; j_call: TRBJ1-1; cdr3_nt: TGTGCCAGCAGCCAAGGAAGAGGGGTCCTGAACACTGAAGCTTTCTTT; cdr3_aa: CASSQGRGVLNTEAFF
d_call: NA; v_call: TRBV7-9; clone_size: few; j_call: TRBJ1-5; cdr3_nt: TGTGCCAGCAGCTTAGCAGGGAGCCAGCCCCAGCATTTT; cdr3_aa: CASSLAGSQPQHF
d_call: NA; v_call: TRBV20-1; clone_size: NA; j_call: TRBJ1-2; cdr3_nt: TGCAGTGCTAGAGATCAAGTAATTGACGGCAAGCCGCACTATGGCTACACCTTC; cdr3_aa: CSARDQVIDGKPHYGYTF
d_call: NA; v_call: TRBV20-1; clone_size: NA; j_call: TRBJ1-6; cdr3_nt: TGCAGTGCTAGTGCTGACAGCAGGGAGTCACCCCTCCACTTT; cdr3_aa: CSASADSRESPLHF
d_call: NA; v_call: TRBV5-4; clone_size: many; j_call: TRBJ2-3; cdr3_nt: TGTGCCAGCAGCGCCGTATCCGGGACTCAGGGAGATACGCAGTATTTT; cdr3_aa: CASSAVSGTQGDTQYF
d_call: TRBD1; v_call: TRBV29-1; clone_size: NA; j_call: TRBJ2-1; cdr3_nt: TGCAGCGTTGAAGCCGACAGGGGTTCCTACAATGAGCAGTTCTTC; cdr3_aa: CSVEADRGSYNEQFF
d_call: NA; v_call: TRBV6-1; clone_size: many; j_call: TRBJ1-6; cdr3_nt: TGTGCCAGCACCGGGGGCGGGGGGTTCGGTTCACCCCTCCACTTT; cdr3_aa: CASTGGGGFGSPLHF
d_call: NA; v_call: TRBV6-1; clone_size: many; j_call: TRBJ2-7; cdr3_nt: TGTGCCAGCAAGGGGTCAAAAGTCATCTACGAGCAGTACTTC; cdr3_aa: CASKGSKVIYEQYF